These 28 T cell receptor beta chains came from one sample sequenced in a study of T cell changes during pregnancy in multiple sclerosis. Libraries were prepared by immunoSEQ multiplex PCR; TCRdb keeps only in-frame clonotypes and omits some of them. The sample lists around 15,000 clones, 93% occurring once. The material was peripheral blood, obtained in the second trimester of pregnancy. The source of these receptors is a female donor in good health, enrolled as a control in a pregnancy study.

This chain joins TRBV9 and TRBJ2-7; D possibly corresponds to TRBD2 (6 bases). Germline CDR1 SGDLS, CDR2 YYNGEE. The CDR3 runs 14 residues. The germline V and J ends were trimmed by 4 bases and 4 bases, with 15 bases remaining between them. In nucleotides, the CDR3 is TGTGCCAGCAGCCCCCGACTAGGCTATTACGAGCAGTACTTC. It yields the protein CASSPRLGYYEQYF.

CDR3: CASSTLGGDIQYF. CDR3 coding DNA: TGCGCCAGCAGTACTCTAGGGGGGGACATTCAGTACTTC. The rearrangement joins TRBV4-1 to TRBJ2-4; a weak D match, TRBD2 (7 bases). Per germline, CDR1 MGHRA and CDR2 YSYEKL. Trimming removed 6 bases from V and 8 bases from J, with 14 bases in between. CDR3 length equals 13 residues.

This chain joins TRBV7-2 and TRBJ1-1; tentatively, D is TRBD1 (5 bases). Germline lookup yields CDR1 SGHTA and CDR2 FQGNSA. V was cut by 7 bases and J by 5 bases, with 17 bases left in between. This CDR3 spans 14 amino acids. The CDR3 here is CASTYWQGRTEAFF. In DNA, the CDR3 is TGTGCCAGCACCTATTGGCAGGGAAGGACTGAAGCTTTCTTT.

The chain carries TRBV15 and TRBJ2-2; 9 bases line up with TRBD1. After removal of 2 bases from V and 6 bases from J, the junction contained 4 bases not matched to a gene. The CDR3 covers 15 residues. The germline gives CDR1 LNHNV, CDR2 YYDKDF (reference sequence). CDR3 sequence (DNA): TGTGCCACCAGCAGACTACAGGGGGCGCCCGGGGAGCTGTTTTTT. Its translation: CATSRLQGAPGELFF.

The chain joins TRBV7-8 to TRBJ2-5; possibly TRBD2 for D (6 bases). The length of the CDR3 is 14 residues. Germline loops: CDR1 SGHVS, CDR2 FQNEAQ. The germline V and J ends were trimmed by 5 bases and 2 bases, with 12 bases remaining between them. The CDR3 DNA follows: TGTGCCAGCAGCCCGGGACTGACTCAAGAGACCCAGTACTTC. Its protein is CASSPGLTQETQYF.

The V call is TRBV30, the J call TRBJ2-7, with TRBD2 matching over 9 bases. CDR3 length equals 13 residues. Germline CDR1 and CDR2: GTSNPN and SVGIG (reference sequence). J was trimmed by 0 bases and V by 8 bases; bases with no gene match: 5. CDR3 residues: CALSAGGSYEQYF. The CDR3 coding sequence is TGTGCCCTCTCAGCGGGGGGCTCCTACGAGCAGTACTTC.

J is TRBJ2-1 and V is TRBV4-2; TRBD2 matches 8 bases. This CDR3 contains 15 residues. V shed 3 bases and J 5 bases; nucleotides not matched to a gene: 6. CDR1 is LGHNA and CDR2 is YNFKEQ in the germline V gene. The DNA of the CDR3 is TGTGCCAGCAGCCAGGAGCGGGGGACGAACAATGAGCAGTTCTTC. Translating gives CASSQERGTNNEQFF.

In its sample, this clone was seen once. This chain joins TRBV5-6 and TRBJ2-7; 7 positions agree with TRBD1. Germline V gene data show CDR1 as SGHDT and CDR2 as YYEEEE. CDR3 size: 13 residues. Trimming took 9 bases from V and 4 from J; bases not matched to a gene: 10. CDR3 sequence (DNA): TGTGCCATCAACCCGGGACAGATTTACGAGCAGTACTTC. Amino acid sequence: CAINPGQIYEQYF. Supplemented by reference TRBV5-6 and TRBJ2-7, the full variable domain reads DAGVTQSPTHLIKTRGQQVTLRCSPKSGHDTVSWYQQALGQGPQFIFQYYEEEERQRGNFPDRFSGHQFPNYSSELNVNALLLGDSALYLCAINPGQIYEQYFGPGTRLTVT.

The V and J genes are TRBV5-6 and TRBJ2-5; weak D call: TRBD1 (6 bases). Trimming left V 2 bases short and J 0 bases short, with 11 bases between. The CDR3 is made up of 15 amino acids. Germline-derived CDR1 and CDR2 are SGHDT and YYEEEE. This CDR3 reads CASSLVRTDQETQYF. For the CDR3, the DNA is TGTGCCAGCAGCTTAGTCAGGACAGACCAAGAGACCCAGTACTTC.

DNA for the CDR3: TGTGCCAGCAGCTCACAGGGGGCGTTCAGAGAGACCCAGTACTTC. It yields the protein CASSSQGAFRETQYF. The V gene is TRBV7-2, the J gene TRBJ2-5, with 9 bases aligning to TRBD1. Germline loops: CDR1 SGHTA, CDR2 FQGNSA. CDR3 size: 15 residues. J lost 4 bases, V lost 4 bases, and 7 bases had no gene match.

The chain employs TRBV6-6 and TRBJ1-1, with D perhaps TRBD1 (5 bases). Germline V gives CDR1 MNHNY, CDR2 SVGAGI (reference sequence). The CDR3 runs to 14 residues. Trimming pared 5 bases from V and 0 bases from J, leaving 10 bases between. The CDR3 DNA follows: TGTGCCAGCAGTCAGGGACTTATGAACACTGAAGCTTTCTTT. It is translated as CASSQGLMNTEAFF.

The chain carries TRBV5-1 and TRBJ2-1; D is perhaps TRBD2 (6 bases). CDR3 length: 14 amino acids. Germline V gene data show CDR1 as SGHRS and CDR2 as YFSETQ. With 6 bases removed from V and 9 bases from J, the gap between germline ends came to 19 bases. The CDR3 DNA reads TGCGCCAGCACCATTAGCGGAGGGGAAAGTGAGCAGTTCTTC. This translates into CASTISGGESEQFF.

This clone appeared once. The chain combines TRBV5-4 with TRBJ1-4; maybe TRBD1 (5 bases). CDR1 and CDR2 (germline): SGHNT, YYREEE (reference sequence). The CDR3 consists of 15 residues. Deletions cut 4 bases from V and 3 bases from J, with 13 bases between. This chain's CDR3 is CASSPRGGSNEKLFF. CDR3 coding DNA: TGTGCCAGCAGCCCCCGGGGGGGATCTAATGAAAAACTGTTTTTT.

The rearrangement uses TRBV6-1 and TRBJ2-7; D is ambiguous. The CDR3 is 13 residues long. The V and J ends lost 8 bases and 2 bases respectively, with 13 bases between them. Germline V gene lookup returns CDR1 MNHNS and CDR2 SASEGT. Written as DNA, the CDR3 is TGTGCCAGCTCGTACAGTTCTACCTACGAGCAGTACTTC. Protein sequence: CASSYSSTYEQYF.

This clone was seen only once. J is TRBJ2-3 and V is TRBV7-9; no clear D gene. V was shortened by 5 bases and J by 6 bases, with 9 bases between the two germline ends. This CDR3 contains 12 residues. Germline CDR1 and CDR2: SEHNR and FQNEAQ (reference sequence). The CDR3 DNA is TGTGCCAGCAGCCCCTACTTGGATACGCAGTATTTT. It yields the protein CASSPYLDTQYF.

J is TRBJ1-2 and V is TRBV7-3, with a weak D call TRBD1 (6 bases). This CDR3 comprises 16 residues. Trimming took 4 bases from V and 4 from J, leaving 19 bases between them. Germline-derived CDR1 and CDR2 are SGHTA and FQGTGA. Written as DNA, the CDR3 is TGTGCCAGCAGCTCCCGAGGGGGGGGCGAGGGCTATGGCTACACCTTC. It yields the protein CASSSRGGGEGYGYTF. Full variable domain (rest looked up from reference TRBV7-3 and TRBJ1-2): GAGVSQTPSNKVTEKGKYVELRCDPISGHTALYWYRQSLGQGPEFLIYFQGTGAADDSGLPNDRFFAVRPEGSVSTLKIQRTERGDSAVYLCASSSRGGGEGYGYTFGSGTRLTVV.

This chain uses TRBV27 with TRBJ1-2, with a weak D call TRBD1 (5 bases). The V end was cut by 2 bases, the J end by 1 base, with 11 bases between. This CDR3 comprises 15 residues. The germline V gene encodes CDR1 MNHEY and CDR2 SMNVEV (reference sequence). The CDR3 nucleotides read TGTGCCAGCAGTTTACGGCGGGGGGGTAACTATGGCTACACCTTC. Amino acid sequence: CASSLRRGGNYGYTF.

The V and J genes are TRBV5-6 and TRBJ1-3; the D gene is possibly TRBD1 (5 bases). Germline values: CDR1 SGHDT, CDR2 YYEEEE. The CDR3 runs to 15 residues. Trimming took off 1 base at V and 2 bases at J, with 10 bases between the two ends. The CDR3 nucleotides read TGTGCCAGCAGCTTGTCTTGGGGGGCTGGAAACACCATATATTTT. Its protein is CASSLSWGAGNTIYF.

This rearrangement joins TRBV5-1 to TRBJ2-5; weak D call: TRBD2 (7 bases). This CDR3 contains 14 residues. Per germline, CDR1 SGHRS and CDR2 YFSETQ. V lost 2 bases and J 4 bases, leaving 12 bases between the germline ends. The CDR3 spells CASSFGGAGETQYF. The CDR3 DNA follows: TGCGCCAGCAGCTTTGGGGGGGCCGGAGAGACCCAGTACTTC.

The rearrangement joins TRBV7-2 to TRBJ1-2, with D possibly matching TRBD1 (6 bases). The ends were cut back, 5 bases at V and 5 bases at J, with 12 bases in the middle. This CDR3 comprises 13 residues. Per the germline V gene, CDR1 is SGHTA and CDR2 is FQGNSA. DNA for the CDR3: TGTGCCAGCAGCCTCTTACAGGGTTATGGCTACACCTTC. This gives the protein CASSLLQGYGYTF. The full variable domain, in which reference TRBV7-2 and TRBJ1-2 provide the parts outside the CDR3, is GAGVSQSPSNKVTEKGKDVELRCDPISGHTALYWYRQSLGQGLEFLIYFQGNSAPDKSGLPSDRFSAERTGGSVSTLTIQRTQQEDSAVYLCASSLLQGYGYTFGSGTRLTVV.

This chain links TRBV11-2 with TRBJ1-5; TRBD1 matches 8 bases. There are 12 residues in the CDR3. Germline loops: CDR1 SGHAT, CDR2 FQNNGV. The V gene end was trimmed by 6 bases and the J gene end by 9 bases; junction bases not matched to a gene: 4. Written as DNA, the CDR3 is TGTGCCAGCAGGTTCGGGACAGGGCCCCAGCATTTT. Translating it yields CASRFGTGPQHF. The variable domain in full, completed from reference TRBV11-2 and TRBJ1-5, reads EAGVAQSPRYKIIEKRQSVAFWCNPISGHATLYWYQQILGQGPKLLIQFQNNGVVDDSQLPKDRFSAERLKGVDSTLKIQPAKLEDSAVYLCASRFGTGPQHFGDGTRLSIL.

The V and J genes are TRBV6-5 and TRBJ2-2; 7 nucleotides line up with TRBD1. The CDR3 contains 15 residues. From germline, CDR1 is MNHEY and CDR2 SVGAGI. The ends lost 4 bases at V and 1 base at J; junction bases unmatched: 3. The CDR3 region has the DNA TGTGCCAGCAGTTCGGGACAGCTGAACACCGGGGAGCTGTTTTTT. Translating it yields CASSSGQLNTGELFF.

CDR3 nucleotides: TGTGCCAGCAGTCCCGACGACAGGGCAGGAACTGAAGCTTTCTTT. Residues: CASSPDDRAGTEAFF. This rearrangement joins TRBV27 to TRBJ1-1; the match to TRBD1 covers 7 bases. The V and J ends lost 5 bases and 5 bases, in that order; junction bases with no gene match: 11. CDR1 and CDR2 (germline): MNHEY, SMNVEV (reference sequence). The CDR3 is 15 residues long.

The chain recombines TRBV9 with TRBJ2-7; 10 bases fit TRBD1. The CDR3 extends over 15 amino acids. CDR1 and CDR2 (germline): SGDLS, YYNGEE. V was pared by 4 bases and J by 3 bases, with 7 bases of the junction left unmatched. The CDR3 sequence: CASSKGGTGVYEQYF. The CDR3 nucleotides read TGTGCCAGCAGCAAGGGGGGGACAGGGGTCTACGAGCAGTACTTC.

The V gene is TRBV29-1, the J gene TRBJ2-3; 13 bases are shared with TRBD2. Germline loops: CDR1 SQVTM, CDR2 ANQGSEA. The CDR3 has 16 residues. J lost 5 bases, V lost 1 base, and 6 bases had no gene match. The CDR3: CSVEGTSGRAKDTQYF. As DNA, the CDR3 is TGCAGCGTTGAAGGAACTAGCGGGAGGGCCAAAGATACGCAGTATTTT.

Only one count was recorded for this clone. The chain is built from TRBV29-1 and TRBJ1-2; TRBD1 matches 12 bases. Germline-derived CDR1 and CDR2 are SQVTM and ANQGSEA. This CDR3 has 13 amino acids. With V trimmed by 6 bases and J by 7 bases, 6 bases remained unmatched. Written as DNA, the CDR3 is TGCAGCGTGGTGGGACAGGGGGCAGGTGGCTACACCTTC. The encoded protein is CSVVGQGAGGYTF. Filled out from reference TRBV29-1 and TRBJ1-2, the complete variable domain reads SAVISQKPSRDICQRGTSLTIQCQVDSQVTMMFWYRQQPGQSLTLIATANQGSEATYESGFVIDKFPISRPNLTFSTLTVSNMSPEDSSIYLCSVVGQGAGGYTFGSGTRLTVV.

V is TRBV19 and J is TRBJ1-4, with 8 bases that match TRBD1. This CDR3 is 16 amino acids long. V shed 6 bases, J shed 10 bases, and the junction held 16 bases outside the gene matches. Germline values: CDR1 LNHDA, CDR2 SQIVND (reference sequence). For the CDR3, the DNA is TGTGCCAGTAGCAACCCAGGGGGCGGAAAGGTCGGAAAACTGTTTTTT. Encoded protein: CASSNPGGGKVGKLFF.

The V gene is TRBV4-3, the J gene TRBJ2-1, with 8 bases lining up with TRBD2. CDR3 length equals 19 residues. CDR1 and CDR2 from the germline V gene are LGHNA and YSLEER. Trimming at V came to 0 bases and at J to 0 bases, leaving 10 bases not matched to a gene. This CDR3 reads CASSQEGRPGTSSYNEQFF. CDR3 bases: TGCGCCAGCAGCCAAGAGGGACGGCCCGGGACTAGCTCCTACAATGAGCAGTTCTTC.